These 14 T cell receptor beta chains were all obtained from the same sample, sequenced in a study of T cells in Graves' hyperthyroidism and ophthalmopathy. Authors of the study amplified TCR beta CDR3 regions from RNA transcripts. The TCR CDR3 first-round RT-PCR relied on the HTBI primer set. TCRdb passed the multiplex PCR reads through MiXCR, listing each CDR3 protein once. The sample has 550,000 to 700,000 distinct CDR3 sequences; 35% to 55% are singletons. Sequenced input: peripheral blood or thyroid tissue (not recorded which). These receptors came from an adult woman with Graves' disease, either hyperthyroidism or ophthalmopathy (not recorded which).

For this clonotype: No conserved phenylalanine or tryptophan is present at the end of the CDR3, so a read error is the likely explanation. The limits of the CDR3 on the DNA are not certain, so only TCRdb's listed CDR3 is given. V is TRBV9 and J is TRBJ1-3. The CDR3 region is 9 residues in length, termini included. From germline, CDR1 is SGDLS and CDR2 YYNGEE. The CDR3 reads CASSAYASG.

The genes are TRBV10-3 and TRBJ2-5, with 8 bases identical to TRBD2. Losses at the gene ends were 10 bases for V and 4 bases for J; bases not matched to a gene: 11. CDR1 and CDR2 from the germline V gene are ENHRY and SYGVKD. This CDR3 is 14 amino acids long. The chain's CDR3 is CASRSAGVRETQYF. As DNA, the CDR3 is TGTGCCAGCAGGTCAGCGGGAGTGCGAGAGACCCAGTACTTC.

The V and J genes are TRBV11-1 and TRBJ2-5; tentatively, D is TRBD1 (5 bases). V lost 2 bases to trimming and J lost 2 bases, with 9 bases between them. Germline values: CDR1 SGHAT, CDR2 FQDESV (reference sequence). This CDR3 is 14 amino acids long. The CDR3 nucleotides read TGTGCCAGCAGCTTAACCCCAGGGCAAGAGACCCAGTACTTC. Amino acids: CASSLTPGQETQYF. The full variable domain, in which reference TRBV11-1 and TRBJ2-5 provide the parts outside the CDR3, is EAEVAQSPRYKITEKSQAVAFWCDPISGHATLYWYRQILGQGPELLVQFQDESVVDDSQLPKDRFSAERLKGVDSTLKIQPAELGDSAMYLCASSLTPGQETQYFGPGTRLLVL.

The V call is TRBV29-1, the J call TRBJ2-7; the D is unclear. Per germline, CDR1 SQVTM and CDR2 ANQGSEA. This CDR3 is 14 amino acids long. V was pared by 4 bases and J by 4 bases, with 17 bases between. This CDR3 reads CSVVVSTFGYEQYF. Written as DNA, the CDR3 is TGCAGCGTTGTAGTGAGTACATTCGGGTACGAGCAGTACTTC.

This clonotype was counted only a few times. This chain connects TRBV2 to TRBJ2-2, with D unclear. Trimming pared 3 bases from V and 8 bases from J, leaving 10 bases between. This CDR3 comprises 13 residues. The germline V gene has CDR1 SNHLY and CDR2 FYNNEI. The CDR3 sequence is CASSDSPTGELFF. DNA for the CDR3: TGTGCCAGCAGTGATAGCCCTACTGGGGAGCTGTTTTTT.

The chain uses TRBV20-1 and TRBJ2-3, with D perhaps TRBD1 (6 bases). The CDR3 runs 14 residues. V was shortened by 6 bases and J by 0 bases, with 13 bases between the two germline ends. Looked up from germline, CDR1 is DFQATT and CDR2 is SNEGSKA (reference sequence). As DNA, the CDR3 is TGCAGTGCCCTCAGGGGCGGGAGCACAGATACGCAGTATTTT. It yields the protein CSALRGGSTDTQYF.

This clonotype was seen more than once but under ten times. As DNA, the CDR3 is TGTGCCAGCAGTTTGAGCATCAGCGGCGCCAAATCCTACGAGCAGTACTTC. The encoded protein is CASSLSISGAKSYEQYF. V and J are TRBV28 and TRBJ2-7, with D maybe TRBD2 (5 bases). Per the germline V gene, CDR1 is MDHEN and CDR2 is SYDVKM. V was trimmed by 3 bases and J by 1 base, leaving 19 bases between them. CDR3 length: 17 residues.

V and J are TRBV10-3 and TRBJ1-4; D is unresolved. This CDR3 spans 13 amino acids. Trimming removed 7 bases at V and 7 bases at J, with 13 bases between. From germline, CDR1 is ENHRY and CDR2 SYGVKD. The CDR3 DNA reads as TGTGCCATCAATTCAAAAGGGAGTGAAAAACTGTTTTTT. This sequence encodes CAINSKGSEKLFF.

V and J are TRBV7-3 and TRBJ1-3, with 9 bases lining up with TRBD1. Trimming took 2 bases from V and 2 from J; bases not matched to a gene: 4. From germline, CDR1 is SGHTA and CDR2 FQGTGA. CDR3 length: 16 amino acids. CDR3: CASSLSGQGTGNTIYF. DNA for the CDR3: TGTGCCAGCAGCTTATCGGGACAGGGAACTGGAAACACCATATATTTT.

The chain combines TRBV7-3 with TRBJ1-4, with unresolved D. Germline V gives CDR1 SGHTA, CDR2 FQGTGA. Trimming pared 5 bases from V and 5 bases from J, leaving 18 bases between. CDR3 length equals 16 residues. Written as DNA, the CDR3 is TGTGCCAGCAGCGAAAGGGATCGCCAACTAAATGAAAAACTGTTTTTT. Amino acid sequence: CASSERDRQLNEKLFF.

This chain connects TRBV2 to TRBJ1-2, with TRBD1 as a possible D gene (6 bases). The CDR3 totals 14 residues. V was trimmed by 2 bases and J by 1 base, leaving 8 bases between them. Germline values: CDR1 SNHLY, CDR2 FYNNEI. CDR3 in amino acids: CASSETGSNYGYTF. The DNA of the CDR3 is TGTGCCAGCAGTGAAACAGGGAGTAACTATGGCTACACCTTC.

Points on this clonotype: The CDR3 ends on some other residue instead of the conserved phenylalanine or tryptophan, so this is likely a read error. The CDR3 nucleotides are TGCAGTGTAACTAGCGGGAGGTCAGAGACCCAGTACCTC. It codes for CSVTSGRSETQYL. The chain carries TRBV20-1 and TRBJ2-5, with 12 bases aligning to TRBD2. V lost 7 bases, J lost 4 bases, and 4 bases stayed unmatched. Germline values: CDR1 DFQATT, CDR2 SNEGSKA (reference sequence). The CDR3 runs 13 residues.

This chain links TRBV5-1 with TRBJ2-3, with a weak D call TRBD1 (5 bases). The germline V gene encodes CDR1 SGHRS and CDR2 YFSETQ. Deletions cut 0 bases from V and 4 bases from J, with 9 bases between. The CDR3 has 14 amino acids. CDR3 protein: CASSLDSGSDTQYF. For the CDR3, the DNA is TGCGCCAGCAGCTTGGATTCAGGGTCAGATACGCAGTATTTT.

The CDR3 loop is CASSRQLEAFF. As DNA, the CDR3 is TGTGCCAGCAGCCGCCAACTTGAAGCTTTCTTT. This chain uses TRBV12-3 or TRBV12-4 with TRBJ1-1; D ambiguous. The CDR3 length is 11 residues. The V end was cut by 6 bases, the J end by 7 bases, with 9 bases between.